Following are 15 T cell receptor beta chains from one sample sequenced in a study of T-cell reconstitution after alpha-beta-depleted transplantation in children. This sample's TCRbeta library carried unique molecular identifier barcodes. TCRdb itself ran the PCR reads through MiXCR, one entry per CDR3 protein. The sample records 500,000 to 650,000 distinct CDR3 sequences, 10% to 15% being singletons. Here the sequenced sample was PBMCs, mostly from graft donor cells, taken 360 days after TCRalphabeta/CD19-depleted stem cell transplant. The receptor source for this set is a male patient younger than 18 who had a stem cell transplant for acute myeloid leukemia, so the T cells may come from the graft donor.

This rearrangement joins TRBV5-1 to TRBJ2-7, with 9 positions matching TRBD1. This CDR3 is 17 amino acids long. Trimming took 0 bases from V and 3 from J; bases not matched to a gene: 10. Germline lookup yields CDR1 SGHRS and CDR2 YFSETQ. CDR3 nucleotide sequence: TGCGCCAGCAGCTTGGGAGAATACGGGGACAGGGTCTACGAGCAGTACTTC. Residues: CASSLGEYGDRVYEQYF.

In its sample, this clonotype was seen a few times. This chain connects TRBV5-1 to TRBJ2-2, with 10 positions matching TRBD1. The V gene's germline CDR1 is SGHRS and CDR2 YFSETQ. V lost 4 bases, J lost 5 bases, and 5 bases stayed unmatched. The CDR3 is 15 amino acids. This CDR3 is CASSPGQGLTGELFF. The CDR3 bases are TGCGCCAGCAGCCCGGGACAGGGGTTGACCGGGGAGCTGTTTTTT. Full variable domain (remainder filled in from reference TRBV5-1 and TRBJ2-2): KAGVTQTPRYLIKTRGQQVTLSCSPISGHRSVSWYQQTPGQGLQFLFEYFSETQRNKGNFPGRFSGRQFSNSRSEMNVSTLELGDSALYLCASSPGQGLTGELFFGEGSRLTVL.

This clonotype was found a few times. The CDR3 reads CASSYSGLAGGPRGELFF. The CDR3 region has the DNA TGTGCCAGCAGTTACTCCGGACTAGCGGGAGGGCCAAGGGGGGAGCTGTTTTTT. V gene TRBV6-5 combines with J gene TRBJ2-2, with 15 bases that match TRBD2. Germline V gene lookup returns CDR1 MNHEY and CDR2 SVGAGI. V was pared by 0 bases and J by 8 bases, with 7 bases of the junction left unmatched. The CDR3 has 18 residues.

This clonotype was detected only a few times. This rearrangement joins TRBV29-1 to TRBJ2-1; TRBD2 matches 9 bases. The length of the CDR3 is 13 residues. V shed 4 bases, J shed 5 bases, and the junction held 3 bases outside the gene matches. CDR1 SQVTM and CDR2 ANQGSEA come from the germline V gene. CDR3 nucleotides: TGCAGCGTTGTAGCGGGAGTGAACAATGAGCAGTTCTTC. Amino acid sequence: CSVVAGVNNEQFF.

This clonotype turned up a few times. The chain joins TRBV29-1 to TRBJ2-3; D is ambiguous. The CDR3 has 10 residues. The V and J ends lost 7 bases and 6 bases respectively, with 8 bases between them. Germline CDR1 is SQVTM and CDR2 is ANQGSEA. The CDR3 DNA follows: TGCAGCGGGGTTATGGATACGCAGTATTTT. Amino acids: CSGVMDTQYF.

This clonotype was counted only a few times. The CDR3 is CASCLGGSYEQYF. The CDR3 DNA reads TGCGCCAGCTGCCTCGGTGGCTCCTACGAGCAGTACTTC. The chain is built from TRBV5-1 and TRBJ2-7; no definite D call. Germline V CDR1 and CDR2: SGHRS, YFSETQ. The germline V and J ends were trimmed by 7 bases and 0 bases, with 11 bases remaining between them. The CDR3 spans 13 residues.

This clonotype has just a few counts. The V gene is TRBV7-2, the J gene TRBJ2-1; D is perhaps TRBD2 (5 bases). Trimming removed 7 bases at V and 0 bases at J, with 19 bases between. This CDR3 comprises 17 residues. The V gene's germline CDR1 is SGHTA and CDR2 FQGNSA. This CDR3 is CASNQEVAVGSYNEQFF. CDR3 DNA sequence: TGTGCCAGCAATCAGGAGGTTGCGGTTGGCTCCTACAATGAGCAGTTCTTC.

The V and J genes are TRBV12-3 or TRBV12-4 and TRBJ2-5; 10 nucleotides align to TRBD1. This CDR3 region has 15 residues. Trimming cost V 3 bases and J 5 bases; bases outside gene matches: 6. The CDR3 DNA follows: TGTGCCAGCAGTTTGGGACAGGGGCGAGTGGAGACCCAGTACTTC. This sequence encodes CASSLGQGRVETQYF.

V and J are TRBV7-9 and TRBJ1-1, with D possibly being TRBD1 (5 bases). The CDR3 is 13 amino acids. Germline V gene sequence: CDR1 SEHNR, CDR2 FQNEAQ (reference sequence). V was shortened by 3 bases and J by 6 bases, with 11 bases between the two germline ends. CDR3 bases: TGTGCCAGCAGCTTTGAAGGGGATGCTGAAGCTTTCTTT. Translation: CASSFEGDAEAFF.

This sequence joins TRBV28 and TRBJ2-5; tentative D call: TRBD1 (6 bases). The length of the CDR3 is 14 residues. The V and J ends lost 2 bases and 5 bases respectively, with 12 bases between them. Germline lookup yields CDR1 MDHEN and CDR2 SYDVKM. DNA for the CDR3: TGTGCCAGCAGTTTAGGACAGTTCGGGGAGACCCAGTACTTC. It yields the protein CASSLGQFGETQYF.

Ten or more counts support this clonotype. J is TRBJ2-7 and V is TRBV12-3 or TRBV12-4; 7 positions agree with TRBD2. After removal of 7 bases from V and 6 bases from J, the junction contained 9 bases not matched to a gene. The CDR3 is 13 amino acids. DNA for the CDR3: TGTGCCAGCACCCCAGGCGGGAGAAGCGAGCAGTACTTC. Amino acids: CASTPGGRSEQYF.

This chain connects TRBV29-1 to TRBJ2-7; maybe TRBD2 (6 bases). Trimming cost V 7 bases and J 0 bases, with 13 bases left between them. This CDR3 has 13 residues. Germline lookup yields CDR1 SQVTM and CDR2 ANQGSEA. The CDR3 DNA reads TGCAGCGGAACGACGACTAGCTCCTACGAGCAGTACTTC. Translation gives CSGTTTSSYEQYF.

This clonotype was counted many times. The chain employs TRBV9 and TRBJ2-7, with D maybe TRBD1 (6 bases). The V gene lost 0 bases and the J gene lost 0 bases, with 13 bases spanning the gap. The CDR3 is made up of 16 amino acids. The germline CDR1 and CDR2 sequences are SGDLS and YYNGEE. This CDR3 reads CASSVGVRDNSYEQYF. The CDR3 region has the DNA TGTGCCAGCAGCGTAGGAGTCCGGGACAACTCCTACGAGCAGTACTTC.

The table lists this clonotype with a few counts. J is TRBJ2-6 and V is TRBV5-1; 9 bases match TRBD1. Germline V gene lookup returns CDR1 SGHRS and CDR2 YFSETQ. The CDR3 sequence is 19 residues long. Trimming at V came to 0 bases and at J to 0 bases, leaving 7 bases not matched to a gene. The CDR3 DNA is TGCGCCAGCAGCTTGGCCGGGACAGGGTCCCTCTCTGGGGCCAACGTCCTGACTTTC. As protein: CASSLAGTGSLSGANVLTF.

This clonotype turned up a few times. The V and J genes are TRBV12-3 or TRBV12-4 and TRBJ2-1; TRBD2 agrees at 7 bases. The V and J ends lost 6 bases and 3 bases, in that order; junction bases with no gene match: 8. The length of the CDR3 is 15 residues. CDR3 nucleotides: TGTGCCAGCAGCCGTACAGCGGGAAACTACAATGAGCAGTTCTTC. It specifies CASSRTAGNYNEQFF.